These T cell receptor beta chains were read from a single sample in a study of blood T cell repertoires in COVID-19. The table came from immunoSEQ multiplex PCR; TCRdb's copy has only in-frame clones and leaves some out. The data hold under 300,000 clones, with roughly 91% observed a single time. The material sequenced was PBMCs or T cells enriched from blood (not recorded which). These receptors all stem from a man in his forties who had recovered from COVID-19. Both conserved end residues are part of each CDR3. D genes are given only for firm matches. Some rows have no size entry. The others give once, few or many, or a class for an expanded clone.

V gene	J gene	clone size	D gene	CDR3 DNA	CDR3 protein
TRBV7-9	TRBJ1-6	NA	TRBD1	TGTGCCAGCAGCCCCGGGACAGAATATAATTCACCCCTCCACTTT	CASSPGTEYNSPLHF
TRBV28	TRBJ1-4	NA	TRBD1	TGTGCCAGCAGTCCTCCGACAGGGGGATATGAAAAACTGTTTTTT	CASSPPTGGYEKLFF
TRBV5-1	TRBJ1-4	NA	NA	TGCGCCAGCAGCTTGGAGATGGCTTCTTTGGAAAAACTGTTTTTT	CASSLEMASLEKLFF
TRBV29-1	TRBJ2-1	NA	TRBD2	TGCAGCGTTGAAATTGACTCTAGCGGGAGCTTCTCCTACAATGAGCAGTTCTTC	CSVEIDSSGSFSYNEQFF
TRBV6-5	TRBJ2-3	NA	NA	TGTGCCAGCAAACATTTCACAGATACGCAGTATTTT	CASKHFTDTQYF
TRBV7-3	TRBJ2-1	NA	TRBD2	TGTGCCAGCAGCTTACTAGCGGGAGGAAATAATGAGCAGTTCTTC	CASSLLAGGNNEQFF
TRBV18	TRBJ1-1	NA	NA	TGTGCCAGCTCACCAATTTCCGTCCCGAACACTGAAGCTTTCTTT	CASSPISVPNTEAFF
TRBV12-3/TRBV12-4	TRBJ1-5	NA	NA	TGTGCCAGCAGTCCCGCAGGGAATCAGCCCCAGCATTTT	CASSPAGNQPQHF
TRBV28	TRBJ2-5	NA	NA	TGTGCCAGCAGTCCCAACGGTGGGGGCCCGCGAGGCCAAGAGACCCAGTACTTC	CASSPNGGGPRGQETQYF
TRBV11-1	TRBJ2-1	NA	TRBD2	TGTGCCAGCAGCTTATCCCTAGCGGGGGGGTACAATGAGCAGTTCTTC	CASSLSLAGGYNEQFF
TRBV20-1	TRBJ2-7	NA	TRBD2	TGCAGTGCTAGTTGGGCGGGAGCCCACTACGAGCAGTACTTC	CSASWAGAHYEQYF
TRBV27	TRBJ2-7	NA	NA	TGTGCCAGCAGTTTTTTATCGGGGGTCGAGCAGTACTTC	CASSFLSGVEQYF
TRBV9	TRBJ2-1	NA	NA	TGTGCCAGCAGCGTAGGATCCTACACGGGGAAGCAGTTCTTC	CASSVGSYTGKQFF
TRBV19	TRBJ1-2	NA	TRBD1	TGTGCCAGTTCCGTGACCCGGACAGGGAAGAACTATGGCTACACCTTC	CASSVTRTGKNYGYTF
TRBV7-3	TRBJ1-1	NA	NA	TGTGCCAGCAGCTTACAGGCCAATAGGCTGAACACTGAAGCTTTCTTT	CASSLQANRLNTEAFF
TRBV14	TRBJ2-7	NA	TRBD2	TGTGCCAGCAGTAATAGCGGGAGTTTGCGGGAGCAGTACTTC	CASSNSGSLREQYF
TRBV5-1	TRBJ2-7	NA	TRBD2	TGCGCCAGCAGCTTGGTGGAGTCTAGCGGGAGCCAATACGAGCAGTACTTC	CASSLVESSGSQYEQYF
TRBV27	TRBJ1-2	NA	TRBD1	TGTGCCAGCAGTACTGGGACAGGCGCTTATGGCTACACCTTC	CASSTGTGAYGYTF
TRBV6-5	TRBJ1-5	NA	TRBD1	TGTGCCAGCAGTTACTCGAGACAGGGAGGTTATCAGCCCCAGCATTTT	CASSYSRQGGYQPQHF
TRBV7-2	TRBJ2-7	NA	TRBD2	TGTGCCAGCAGCTTAGAACTAGCGGGGGTCTACGAGCAGTACTTC	CASSLELAGVYEQYF
TRBV28	TRBJ1-1	once	NA	TGTGCCAGCAGTCAGCGAAACACTGAAGCTTTCTTT	CASSQRNTEAFF
TRBV9	TRBJ2-1	NA	TRBD2	TGTGCCAGCAGCGAGCAAGCGGGAGGGCCTACGTATGAGCAGTTCTTC	CASSEQAGGPTYEQFF
TRBV5-4	TRBJ2-1	NA	TRBD2	TGTGCCAGCAGCAAACCGGGACAGCCTAGCGGGAGGATCTCCTACAATGAGCAGTTCTTC	CASSKPGQPSGRISYNEQFF
TRBV7-2	TRBJ1-2	NA	NA	TGTGCCAGCAGCTTAATCCAGGCCCTCTATGGCTACACCTTC	CASSLIQALYGYTF
TRBV7-3	TRBJ1-1	once	NA	TGTGCCAGCAGCTCCAATGGGGGGAGAACTGAAGCTTTCTTT	CASSSNGGRTEAFF
TRBV7-8	TRBJ1-5	NA	NA	TGTGCCAGCAGCTTATCGAGATGGCGGGGGGGGTATAACCACCAGCATTTT	CASSLSRWRGGYNHQHF
TRBV30	TRBJ2-2	NA	TRBD1	TGTGCCTGGAGAAATGCAGGGGGCACCGGGGAGCTGTTTTTT	CAWRNAGGTGELFF
TRBV7-9	TRBJ2-3	NA	TRBD1	TGTGCCAGCAGGGAACAGGGGTCTTCAGATACGCAGTATTTT	CASREQGSSDTQYF